This is a list of T cell receptor beta chains from one sample in a study of T cell changes during pregnancy in multiple sclerosis. The data were produced by immunoSEQ multiplex PCR, yet TCRdb's version contains in-frame clones alone and is incomplete. Of tens of thousands of clones in the sample, over 75% were seen once. This specimen was CD8+ T cells from peripheral blood mononuclear cells, taken after pregnancy. The receptors come from a female donor with multiple sclerosis, enrolled in a pregnancy study. Both conserved end residues are part of each CDR3. D genes are given only for firm matches. Size is stated for part of the rows, as once, few or many counts, or as a class when the clone is expanded.

CDR3 protein: CASSPRGGRNYNEQFF
CDR3 DNA: TGTGCCAGCAGCCCCCGAGGGGGACGCAACTACAATGAGCAGTTCTTC
J gene: TRBJ2-1
clone size: .
V gene: TRBV28
D gene: .

CDR3 protein: CASSQVILAGDNEQFF
CDR3 DNA: TGCGCCAGCAGCCAAGTAATCCTAGCGGGAGATAATGAGCAGTTCTTC
J gene: TRBJ2-1
clone size: .
V gene: TRBV4-1
D gene: TRBD2

CDR3 protein: CASSEDPAGRTEAFF
CDR3 DNA: TGTGCCAGCAGTGAAGACCCCGCAGGGCGCACTGAAGCTTTCTTT
J gene: TRBJ1-1
clone size: .
V gene: TRBV6-1
D gene: .

CDR3 protein: CASSLTGMETQYF
CDR3 DNA: TGTGCCAGCAGTTTAACCGGGATGGAGACCCAGTACTTC
J gene: TRBJ2-5
clone size: .
V gene: TRBV28
D gene: .

CDR3 protein: CASRPLREGNNEQFF
CDR3 DNA: TGTGCCAGCAGACCTCTCCGGGAGGGAAACAATGAGCAGTTCTTC
J gene: TRBJ2-1
clone size: .
V gene: TRBV27
D gene: TRBD2

CDR3 protein: CASKAGGIFMNTEAFF
CDR3 DNA: TGTGCCAGCAAGGCAGGGGGGATTTTTATGAACACTGAAGCTTTCTTT
J gene: TRBJ1-1
clone size: once
V gene: TRBV27
D gene: TRBD1

CDR3 protein: CASSPVAGGLAYEQYF
CDR3 DNA: TGCGCCAGCAGCCCGGTTGCAGGGGGCCTAGCCTACGAGCAGTACTTC
J gene: TRBJ2-7
clone size: .
V gene: TRBV5-1
D gene: TRBD1

CDR3 protein: CASSTPRDFLNHYEQYF
CDR3 DNA: TGTGCCAGCAGCACCCCGAGGGACTTCCTCAATCACTACGAGCAGTACTTC
J gene: TRBJ2-7
clone size: .
V gene: TRBV21-1
D gene: .

CDR3 protein: CASSSALAGVVDEQFF
CDR3 DNA: TGTGCCAGCAGTTCGGCACTAGCGGGAGTAGTGGATGAGCAGTTCTTC
J gene: TRBJ2-1
clone size: .
V gene: TRBV6-5
D gene: TRBD2

CDR3 protein: CASSYSTGVGYTF
CDR3 DNA: TGTGCCAGCAGTTATTCGACAGGGGTTGGCTACACCTTC
J gene: TRBJ1-2
clone size: .
V gene: TRBV6-5
D gene: TRBD1

CDR3 protein: CASSLAPGNYGYTF
CDR3 DNA: TGTGCCAGCAGTTTAGCTCCAGGGAACTATGGCTACACCTTC
J gene: TRBJ1-2
clone size: .
V gene: TRBV27
D gene: .

CDR3 protein: CASSQVLLAAPYEQYF
CDR3 DNA: TGCGCCAGCAGCCAAGTTCTGCTAGCGGCCCCCTACGAGCAGTACTTC
J gene: TRBJ2-7
clone size: once
V gene: TRBV4-1
D gene: TRBD2

CDR3 protein: CASSQTGTGVHEQFF
CDR3 DNA: TGCGCCAGCAGTCAGACCGGGACAGGGGTTCATGAGCAGTTCTTC
J gene: TRBJ2-1
clone size: .
V gene: TRBV5-1
D gene: TRBD1

CDR3 protein: CASSPGTGGGNEQFF
CDR3 DNA: TGCGCCAGCAGTCCCGGGACAGGTGGGGGGAATGAGCAGTTCTTC
J gene: TRBJ2-1
clone size: few
V gene: TRBV5-1
D gene: TRBD1

CDR3 protein: CASSASGGYGYTF
CDR3 DNA: TGTGCCAGCAGTGCCTCGGGAGGCTATGGCTACACCTTC
J gene: TRBJ1-2
clone size: .
V gene: TRBV27
D gene: .

CDR3 protein: CASSLIWVGAGGIADTQYF
CDR3 DNA: TGTGCCAGCAGCTTGATTTGGGTGGGTGCGGGAGGGATCGCAGATACGCAGTATTTT
J gene: TRBJ2-3
clone size: .
V gene: TRBV7-2
D gene: TRBD2

CDR3 protein: CASRNRWGDGHQNIQYF
CDR3 DNA: TGTGCCAGTAGAAATCGATGGGGGGACGGGCATCAAAACATTCAGTACTTC
J gene: TRBJ2-4
clone size: .
V gene: TRBV19
D gene: .

CDR3 protein: CASSQIDTQYF
CDR3 DNA: TGTGCCAGCAGCCAGATTGATACGCAGTATTTT
J gene: TRBJ2-3
clone size: .
V gene: TRBV7-9
D gene: .

CDR3 protein: CASSLAKGGASLYEQYF
CDR3 DNA: TGCGCCAGCAGCTTGGCCAAGGGGGGGGCCAGCCTTTACGAGCAGTACTTC
J gene: TRBJ2-7
clone size: .
V gene: TRBV5-1
D gene: .

CDR3 protein: CASSEEGGGATDTQYF
CDR3 DNA: TGTGCCAGCAGTGAAGAAGGCGGGGGGGCCACAGATACGCAGTATTTT
J gene: TRBJ2-3
clone size: .
V gene: TRBV6-4
D gene: TRBD2

CDR3 protein: CASRHERDPSYEQYF
CDR3 DNA: TGTGCCAGCAGACATGAGCGGGACCCCTCCTACGAGCAGTACTTC
J gene: TRBJ2-7
clone size: once
V gene: TRBV5-4
D gene: TRBD2

CDR3 protein: CASSLRGPYEQYF
CDR3 DNA: TGTGCCAGCAGCCTCAGGGGCCCCTACGAGCAGTACTTC
J gene: TRBJ2-7
clone size: .
V gene: TRBV21-1
D gene: .

CDR3 protein: CASEGPGSRSDTQYF
CDR3 DNA: TGTGCCAGCGAGGGCCCCGGGAGTAGATCAGATACGCAGTATTTT
J gene: TRBJ2-3
clone size: .
V gene: TRBV2
D gene: .

CDR3 protein: CASIELADPYEQYF
CDR3 DNA: TGTGCCAGCATTGAACTAGCGGACCCCTACGAGCAGTACTTC
J gene: TRBJ2-7
clone size: .
V gene: TRBV6-1
D gene: TRBD2

CDR3 protein: CASSLSERQGLQETQYF
CDR3 DNA: TGTGCCAGCAGCCTCAGCGAAAGACAGGGTCTCCAAGAGACCCAGTACTTC
J gene: TRBJ2-5
clone size: .
V gene: TRBV7-4
D gene: TRBD1

CDR3 protein: CASSFLGQGMNTEAFF
CDR3 DNA: TGTGCCAGCAGTTTCCTTGGACAGGGTATGAACACTGAAGCTTTCTTT
J gene: TRBJ1-1
clone size: .
V gene: TRBV27
D gene: TRBD1

CDR3 protein: CASNLGTGFTGANVLTF
CDR3 DNA: TGTGCCAGCAACCTCGGGACAGGGTTTACTGGGGCCAACGTCCTGACTTTC
J gene: TRBJ2-6
clone size: .
V gene: TRBV5-6
D gene: TRBD1

CDR3 protein: CSASSADTQYF
CDR3 DNA: TGCAGTGCTAGTTCGGCAGATACGCAGTATTTT
J gene: TRBJ2-3
clone size: .
V gene: TRBV20-1
D gene: .

CDR3 protein: CAYGQGARGANVLTF
CDR3 DNA: TGTGCCTACGGACAGGGGGCGCGTGGGGCCAACGTCCTGACTTTC
J gene: TRBJ2-6
clone size: once
V gene: TRBV30
D gene: TRBD1

CDR3 protein: CASSDPGQGPGYTF
CDR3 DNA: TGTGCCAGCAGCGACCCGGGACAGGGGCCCGGCTACACCTTC
J gene: TRBJ1-2
clone size: .
V gene: TRBV5-4
D gene: TRBD1

CDR3 protein: CASSSTSDPYNEQFF
CDR3 DNA: TGTGCCAGCAGCTCGACTAGCGACCCCTACAATGAGCAGTTCTTC
J gene: TRBJ2-1
clone size: .
V gene: TRBV13
D gene: TRBD2

CDR3 protein: CASSSGGVGETQYF
CDR3 DNA: TGTGCCAGCAGCTCCGGGGGTGTCGGGGAGACCCAGTACTTC
J gene: TRBJ2-5
clone size: .
V gene: TRBV5-6
D gene: .

CDR3 protein: CASSDRGGAHEQFF
CDR3 DNA: TGTGCCAGCAGCGACCGCGGGGGGGCCCATGAGCAGTTCTTC
J gene: TRBJ2-1
clone size: .
V gene: TRBV5-6
D gene: TRBD2

CDR3 protein: CASSFMRYPLYNEQFF
CDR3 DNA: TGTGCCAGCAGCTTCATGCGGTACCCGCTCTACAATGAGCAGTTCTTC
J gene: TRBJ2-1
clone size: .
V gene: TRBV5-5
D gene: .

CDR3 protein: CASSQGAHEQYF
CDR3 DNA: TGTGCCAGCAGCCAGGGGGCCCACGAGCAGTACTTC
J gene: TRBJ2-7
clone size: .
V gene: TRBV6-5
D gene: TRBD1

CDR3 protein: CASSLGPEQYF
CDR3 DNA: TGTGCCAGCAGTTTGGGCCCCGAGCAGTACTTC
J gene: TRBJ2-7
clone size: .
V gene: TRBV28
D gene: .

CDR3 protein: CASRPGTGAYEQYF
CDR3 DNA: TGTGCCAGCAGACCCGGGACAGGGGCCTACGAGCAGTACTTC
J gene: TRBJ2-7
clone size: few
V gene: TRBV14
D gene: TRBD1

CDR3 protein: CASSSQEPQGEEGYTF
CDR3 DNA: TGTGCCAGCAGCTCCCAAGAGCCACAGGGGGAGGAGGGCTACACCTTC
J gene: TRBJ1-2
clone size: .
V gene: TRBV9
D gene: TRBD1

CDR3 protein: CASSSSGLGIYEQYF
CDR3 DNA: TGTGCCAGCAGTTCCTCAGGGTTGGGGATCTACGAGCAGTACTTC
J gene: TRBJ2-7
clone size: .
V gene: TRBV28
D gene: .

CDR3 protein: CASSQSSGAGAGELFF
CDR3 DNA: TGTGCCAGCAGTCAATCTAGCGGGGCCGGCGCCGGGGAGCTGTTTTTT
J gene: TRBJ2-2
clone size: .
V gene: TRBV6-4
D gene: TRBD2

CDR3 protein: CASSPSINTDTQYF
CDR3 DNA: TGTGCCAGCTCACCGTCTATAAACACAGATACGCAGTATTTT
J gene: TRBJ2-3
clone size: .
V gene: TRBV18
D gene: .

CDR3 protein: CASTPPGLSYEQYF
CDR3 DNA: TGTGCCAGCACCCCACCGGGACTTTCCTACGAGCAGTACTTC
J gene: TRBJ2-7
clone size: .
V gene: TRBV7-9
D gene: .

CDR3 protein: CASSLAWREQQGGSYEQYF
CDR3 DNA: TGCGCCAGCAGCTTGGCTTGGCGGGAGCAACAAGGTGGGTCCTACGAGCAGTACTTC
J gene: TRBJ2-7
clone size: .
V gene: TRBV5-1
D gene: TRBD2

CDR3 protein: CASSWTGGQPQHF
CDR3 DNA: TGTGCCAGCAGCTGGACAGGGGGACAGCCCCAGCATTTT
J gene: TRBJ1-5
clone size: .
V gene: TRBV11-2
D gene: TRBD1

CDR3 protein: CASSQELGGAAQPQHF
CDR3 DNA: TGCGCCAGCAGCCAAGAGTTGGGCGGGGCGGCTCAGCCCCAGCATTTT
J gene: TRBJ1-5
clone size: .
V gene: TRBV4-3
D gene: .

CDR3 protein: CASTRDRVWFYGYTF
CDR3 DNA: TGTGCCAGCACACGAGACAGGGTTTGGTTTTATGGCTACACCTTC
J gene: TRBJ1-2
clone size: .
V gene: TRBV11-2
D gene: TRBD1

CDR3 protein: CASSILQGADGYTF
CDR3 DNA: TGTGCCAGCAGTATTTTACAGGGGGCCGACGGCTACACCTTC
J gene: TRBJ1-2
clone size: .
V gene: TRBV6-1
D gene: TRBD1

CDR3 protein: CATSRDWDRGRGGYTF
CDR3 DNA: TGTGCCACCAGCAGAGATTGGGACAGGGGGCGCGGTGGCTACACCTTC
J gene: TRBJ1-2
clone size: .
V gene: TRBV15
D gene: TRBD1

CDR3 protein: CASSLVAGWQTQYF
CDR3 DNA: TGCGCCAGCAGCTTGGTGGCAGGGTGGCAGACCCAGTACTTC
J gene: TRBJ2-5
clone size: .
V gene: TRBV5-1
D gene: .

CDR3 protein: CAIGTTVGTDTQYF
CDR3 DNA: TGTGCCATAGGCACTACCGTTGGCACAGATACGCAGTATTTT
J gene: TRBJ2-3
clone size: .
V gene: TRBV10-3
D gene: .

CDR3 protein: CASSLGRGQVLYDGYTF
CDR3 DNA: TGTGCCAGCAGTTTAGGGCGGGGACAGGTATTATACGATGGCTACACCTTC
J gene: TRBJ1-2
clone size: .
V gene: TRBV28
D gene: TRBD1

CDR3 protein: CASSYTAGAHEKLFF
CDR3 DNA: TGTGCCAGCAGTTACACGGCAGGCGCACATGAAAAACTGTTTTTT
J gene: TRBJ1-4
clone size: .
V gene: TRBV6-5
D gene: .

CDR3 protein: CASSEARVWGYGYTF
CDR3 DNA: TGTGCCAGCAGTGAAGCCAGGGTCTGGGGCTATGGCTACACCTTC
J gene: TRBJ1-2
clone size: .
V gene: TRBV6-1
D gene: .

CDR3 protein: CASSLGAGDTEAFF
CDR3 DNA: TGTGCCAGCAGCTTAGGGGCAGGGGACACTGAAGCTTTCTTT
J gene: TRBJ1-1
clone size: once
V gene: TRBV13
D gene: .

CDR3 protein: CASGLRWTSGRVYNEQFF
CDR3 DNA: TGTGCTAGTGGTCTACGATGGACTAGCGGGAGAGTTTACAATGAGCAGTTCTTC
J gene: TRBJ2-1
clone size: .
V gene: TRBV12-5
D gene: TRBD2

CDR3 protein: CASSQGIGGARANGIQYF
CDR3 DNA: TGCGCCAGCAGCCAAGGCATAGGAGGGGCGCGTGCAAATGGCATTCAGTACTTC
J gene: TRBJ2-4
clone size: once
V gene: TRBV4-3
D gene: .

CDR3 protein: CASSHAGFGELFF
CDR3 DNA: TGTGCCAGCAGCCACGCAGGTTTCGGGGAGCTGTTTTTT
J gene: TRBJ2-2
clone size: few
V gene: TRBV14
D gene: .

CDR3 protein: CASSIRGPDTQYF
CDR3 DNA: TGTGCCAGCAGCATTCGGGGTCCGGATACGCAGTATTTT
J gene: TRBJ2-3
clone size: .
V gene: TRBV21-1
D gene: .